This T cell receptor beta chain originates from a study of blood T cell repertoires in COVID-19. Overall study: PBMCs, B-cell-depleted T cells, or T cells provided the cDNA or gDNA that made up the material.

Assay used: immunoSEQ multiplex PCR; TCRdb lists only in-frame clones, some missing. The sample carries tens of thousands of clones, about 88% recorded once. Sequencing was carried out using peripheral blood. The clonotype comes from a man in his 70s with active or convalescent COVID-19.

The CDR3 nucleotides are TGTGCCAGCAGTTTAACCCCGGGACAGGGACTCCACGAGCAGTACTTC. Its translation: CASSLTPGQGLHEQYF. This chain uses TRBV27 with TRBJ2-7; 9 bases align to TRBD1. The germline gives CDR1 MNHEY, CDR2 SMNVEV (reference sequence). This CDR3 has 16 amino acids. V trimming: 2 bases; J trimming: 5 bases; junction bases outside the gene matches: 10.